The source of this TCR delta chain is a study of γδ T cells in repeated Plasmodium falciparum infection. Vgamma9/Vdelta2+ and Vdelta2-negative gammadelta T cells were flow-sorted from PBMC for bulk sequencing. TCRdb repeated clone calling on the multiplex PCR reads with CATT. The sample includes 75,000 to 95,000 delta-chain clones, 0.9% to 1% of them seen just once. The CDR3 is made up of 20 amino acids. Trimming took 3 bases from V and 0 from J; bases not matched to a gene: 13. From germline, CDR1 is GEAIGNYY and CDR2 EKD. This clone was found a few times. This DNA's translation differs at residue 6 from TCRdb's protein, which comes from a much larger clone; a read error is likely, and the protein shown is translated from the DNA.

The V gene is TRDV2, the J gene TRDJ3; 7 bases align to TRDD3. In the absence of a J gene in TCRdb, the DNA was matched to germline to assign it here. Sequenced: gamma-delta T cells from blood. The TCR sequence derives from a pool of human donors (malaria-infected and uninfected, not separated). CDR3 sequence reads: CACDPVITGESSWDTRQMFF. CDR3 bases: TGTGCCTGTGACCCGGTAATTACTGGGGAGAGCTCCTGGGACACCCGACAGATGTTTTTC.